This record concerns one T cell receptor (beta chain) sequence. These data belong to a study of blood T cell repertoires in COVID-19. Looking at the study overall: COVID-19 samples collected from the United States, Italy and Spain covered acute and convalescent phases. T cells, B-cell-depleted T cells, or PBMCs supplied cDNA or gDNA.

The CDR3 extends over 14 amino acids. Unmatched junction bases numbered 3, after V lost 6 bases and J lost 3 bases. CDR1 and CDR2 (germline): SNHLY, FYNNEI. How the authors handled the data: Amplifying reference gene primers gave estimates of nucleated cell counts. This table comes from immunoSEQ multiplex PCR, and its TCRdb copy is limited to in-frame clones, with some not included. Clone size and the V and J calls come from that table; the DNA yielded D and trimming. The profile shows some 160,000 clones, about four fifths of them singletons. The sequence came from a woman over 75 with acute or convalescent COVID-19. Sequences were obtained from peripheral blood. The chain couples TRBV2 to TRBJ2-2, with TRBD1 matching over 8 bases. The CDR3 sequence is CASRGQGHTGELFF. For the CDR3, the DNA is TGTGCCAGCAGAGGACAGGGACACACCGGGGAGCTGTTTTTT.